The rows below give T cell receptor beta chains drawn from one sample of a study of blood T cell repertoires in COVID-19. The data were produced by immunoSEQ multiplex PCR, yet TCRdb's version contains in-frame clones alone and is incomplete. Of about 32,000 clones listed, 85% to 90% are singletons. The sample taken for sequencing was peripheral blood. The receptors come from a woman between 70 and 85 years old with active COVID-19. Each CDR3 is given with its conserved first and last residue. The D gene is left open where the match is weak. Only part of the rows carry a size: once, few, many, or a class if the clone is expanded.

abundance,d_gene,j_gene,v_gene,CDR3aa,CDR3nt
.,.,TRBJ2-5,TRBV7-2,CASSLIGSGSEGRYF,TGTGCCAGCAGCTTAATTGGCTCGGGTTCAGAGGGCCGGTACTTC
.,.,TRBJ1-3,TRBV30,CAWSVAGHLKGNTIYF,TGTGCCTGGAGTGTTGCGGGGCACCTGAAGGGAAACACCATATATTTT
.,.,TRBJ1-3,TRBV24-1,CATSDNGNTIYF,TGTGCCACCAGTGATAACGGTAACACCATATATTTT
.,TRBD2,TRBJ2-7,TRBV5-4,CASGLSGGNEQYF,TGTGCCAGCGGACTTAGCGGGGGGAACGAGCAGTACTTC
.,.,TRBJ2-4,TRBV4-3,CASSQAEGNIQYF,TGCGCCAGCAGCCAAGCGGAGGGAAACATTCAGTACTTC
once,.,TRBJ2-4,TRBV4-1,CASPLNIQYF,TGCGCCAGCCCACTAAACATTCAGTACTTC
.,TRBD1,TRBJ2-7,TRBV19,CASSITGGGHYEQYF,TGTGCCAGTAGTATTACAGGGGGCGGTCACTACGAGCAGTACTTC
.,TRBD1,TRBJ1-2,TRBV12-3/TRBV12-4,CASRRDRNYGYTF,TGTGCCAGCAGGAGGGACAGGAACTATGGCTACACCTTC
.,.,TRBJ2-3,TRBV29-1,CSAGTGPADTQYF,TGCAGCGCCGGGACTGGTCCGGCGGATACGCAGTATTTT
.,.,TRBJ2-3,TRBV6-5,CASSTSPGADTQYF,TGTGCCAGCTCAACTTCGCCAGGGGCAGATACGCAGTATTTT
once,TRBD2,TRBJ2-3,TRBV4-3,CASSRGGGSDTQYF,TGCGCCAGCAGCCGGGGCGGGGGATCAGATACGCAGTATTTT
.,TRBD1,TRBJ2-5,TRBV6-5,CAKTGLETQYF,TGTGCCAAGACAGGGTTGGAGACCCAGTACTTC
.,TRBD2,TRBJ2-7,TRBV11-2,CASSLDGSTGGGQYF,TGTGCCAGCAGCTTAGACGGAAGCACGGGGGGAGGGCAGTACTTC
.,.,TRBJ2-1,TRBV5-1,CASSILRQVGLF,TGCGCCAGCAGCATTCTACGACAGGTTGGGCTCTTC
.,.,TRBJ2-3,TRBV5-1,CASSPTTGTPSTDTQYF,TGCGCCAGCAGCCCTACTACTGGAACCCCTAGCACAGATACGCAGTATTTT
.,.,TRBJ1-3,TRBV6-1,CASSEDSLDTIYF,TGTGCCAGCAGTGAGGACAGTCTGGACACCATATATTTT
.,.,TRBJ2-3,TRBV18,CASSLIQGEGTDTQYF,TGTGCCAGCTCACTAATCCAAGGGGAGGGCACAGATACGCAGTATTTT
.,.,TRBJ2-7,TRBV5-6,CASSLMTSYEQYF,TGTGCCAGCAGCTTGATGACTTCCTACGAGCAGTACTTC
.,.,TRBJ2-5,TRBV7-9,CASSRENQETQYF,TGTGCCAGCTCGCGGGAAAACCAAGAGACCCAGTACTTC
once,TRBD2,TRBJ2-2,TRBV9,CASSASGGVTGELFF,TGTGCCAGCAGCGCTAGCGGGGGGGTCACCGGGGAGCTGTTTTTT
.,.,TRBJ1-5,TRBV19,CASSIAPGQPQHF,TGTGCCAGTAGTATAGCTCCCGGTCAGCCCCAGCATTTT
.,TRBD1,TRBJ1-2,TRBV2,CASTTGGGYGYTF,TGTGCCAGCACTACAGGGGGAGGGTATGGCTACACCTTC
.,TRBD2,TRBJ2-1,TRBV3-1/TRBV3-2,CASSQARGAGNEQFF,TGTGCCAGCAGCCAAGCGCGGGGGGCTGGGAATGAGCAGTTCTTC
.,.,TRBJ2-3,TRBV15,CATSPYGGDTQYF,TGTGCCACCAGTCCCTACGGAGGGGATACGCAGTATTTT
.,TRBD1,TRBJ2-1,TRBV30,CAWSGGDREVPSSYNEQFF,TGTGCCTGGAGCGGAGGGGACAGGGAAGTCCCGAGCTCCTACAATGAGCAGTTCTTC
.,TRBD1,TRBJ2-3,TRBV6-6,CASSFAGTGTDTQYF,TGTGCCAGCAGTTTCGCCGGGACAGGCACAGATACGCAGTATTTT